The present T cell receptor (beta chain) was sequenced within a study of tumor-infiltrating lymphocytes in primary liver carcinoma. Broader study findings: Blood fell significantly below tumors in its top-250-clone fraction (p = 0.039).

Production of TCR beta cDNA used around 460 ng total RNA together with a constant-region primer. Slightly modified ARM-PCR, run as three nested multiplex PCR rounds, produced the TCR beta libraries. It was with TRBV1-TRBV30 forward primers and a C-beta reverse primer that the first two PCR rounds were run, at around 9 cycles each. MiXCR, run by TCRdb on the multiplex PCR reads, gives a single entry per CDR3 protein. The sample consists of some 320,000 distinct CDR3 sequences, 65% of them appearing once. The CDR3 has 13 residues. CDR1 and CDR2 (germline): SGHNT, YENEEA. Germline DNA was extracted alongside blood RNA, which was obtained from unsorted whole blood. On this clonotype itself: Its matching antigen is unknown. The junction and the germline gene differ at one end; a read error may be behind it.

This receptor was identified in a man aged 40-49 years with primary liver carcinoma and hepatitis B virus infection. The sample comprised peripheral blood. The rearrangement links TRBV11-3 to TRBJ2-1; the D is unclear. The CDR3 bases are TGTGCCAGCGGCTTAGCCTCGAACAATGAGCACTTCTTC. This gives the protein CASGLASNNEHFF.